The 27 T cell receptor beta chains in this list originate from one sample, sequenced in a study of cytomegalovirus exposure and HLA in healthy donors. The PCR used 60 Vbeta and 13 Jbeta primers. Here immunoSEQ multiplex PCR was the method, and the copy in TCRdb shows in-frame clones only, minus some. The sample carries approximately 170,000 clones, roughly 79% recorded once. Sequencing was carried out using PBMCs. The receptors come from a man younger than 30 in good health and CMV-seropositive.

This chain connects TRBV6-1 to TRBJ1-5; 9 positions agree with TRBD1. CDR3 size: 15 residues. Germline V gene data show CDR1 as MNHNS and CDR2 as SASEGT. V lost 3 bases, J lost 3 bases, and 3 bases stayed unmatched. CDR3 nucleotide sequence: TGTGCCAGCAGTGAGGGGACAGGGACCAATCAGCCCCAGCATTTT. Its protein product is CASSEGTGTNQPQHF.

This clone was observed a handful of times. The J gene is TRBJ1-3, the V gene TRBV18; 7 positions match TRBD1. The CDR3 has 15 residues. V lost 5 bases, J lost 2 bases, and 6 bases stayed unmatched. CDR1 is KGHSH, CDR2 LQKENI, per germline. The CDR3 DNA reads as TGTGCCAGCTCATCCCAAACAGGGGCTGGAAACACCATATATTTT. It is translated as CASSSQTGAGNTIYF.

The chain links TRBV7-2 to TRBJ2-5; TRBD1 agrees at 8 bases. CDR3 size: 15 residues. With V trimmed by 5 bases and J by 5 bases, 10 bases remained unmatched. CDR1 is SGHTA, CDR2 FQGNSA, per germline. CDR3 coding DNA: TGTGCCAGCAGCCCCCGGACAGGGAATTACGAGACCCAGTACTTC. Its translation is CASSPRTGNYETQYF.

The V call is TRBV30, the J call TRBJ1-1; D ambiguous. The germline CDR1 and CDR2 sequences are GTSNPN and SVGIG (reference sequence). The V end lost 0 bases, the J end lost 8 bases, and 13 bases lay between the germline ends. The CDR3 extends over 13 amino acids. CDR3 coding DNA: TGTGCCTGGAGTGTACGGAGGGCAGCGGAAGCTTTCTTT. Translated, it gives CAWSVRRAAEAFF.

V gene TRBV6-6 combines with J gene TRBJ1-3; D uncertain. The germline gives CDR1 MNHNY, CDR2 SVGAGI (reference sequence). Trimming shortened V by 3 bases and J by 2 bases, and 14 bases separated the two germline ends. This CDR3 spans 16 amino acids. The CDR3 reads CASSYPPGLTGNTIYF. The DNA for the CDR3 is TGTGCCAGCAGTTATCCCCCGGGGTTGACTGGAAACACCATATATTTT.

V gene TRBV7-2 combines with J gene TRBJ1-5; 7 nucleotides align to TRBD1. The germline V gene encodes CDR1 SGHTA and CDR2 FQGNSA. The CDR3 is 16 amino acids. The ends lost 5 bases at V and 0 bases at J; junction bases unmatched: 7. As DNA, the CDR3 is TGTGCCAGCAGCCCCCGACAGGGATATAGCAATCAGCCCCAGCATTTT. Amino acid sequence: CASSPRQGYSNQPQHF.

This sequence joins TRBV2 and TRBJ2-2, with TRBD1 identical over 7 bases. Germline V gene lookup returns CDR1 SNHLY and CDR2 FYNNEI. The CDR3 spans 15 residues. After removal of 7 bases from V and 2 bases from J, the junction contained 7 bases not matched to a gene. The CDR3 DNA is TGTGCCAGCACAAGAGACAGGGCCAACACCGGGGAGCTGTTTTTT. Translated: CASTRDRANTGELFF.

This rearrangement joins TRBV7-3 to TRBJ2-2, with D perhaps matching TRBD1 (6 bases). CDR3 length equals 16 residues. Trimming cost V 5 bases and J 9 bases, with 22 bases left between them. CDR1 and CDR2 (germline): SGHTA, FQGTGA. The CDR3 spells CASSPPGLGALRELFF. The CDR3 DNA reads as TGTGCCAGCAGCCCCCCCGGGTTGGGGGCACTTAGGGAGCTGTTTTTT.

The chain links TRBV19 to TRBJ1-2; 8 nucleotides match TRBD1. Germline assignment: CDR1 LNHDA and CDR2 SQIVND (reference sequence). The CDR3 sequence is 13 residues long. Germline trimming cut 0 bases from V and 8 bases from J; bases unmatched to any gene: 2. The CDR3 DNA is TGTGCCAGTAGTATAGACCGACAGGGGGGCTACACCTTC. Its translation: CASSIDRQGGYTF. The full variable domain, in which reference TRBV19 and TRBJ1-2 provide the parts outside the CDR3, is DGGITQSPKYLFRKEGQNVTLSCEQNLNHDAMYWYRQDPGQGLRLIYYSQIVNDFQKGDIAEGYSVSREKKESFPLTVTSAQKNPTAFYLCASSIDRQGGYTFGSGTRLTVV.

The rearrangement uses TRBV13 and TRBJ2-3; TRBD2 agrees at 11 bases. V was clipped by 4 bases and J by 8 bases; unmatched bases: 11. Germline V gene lookup returns CDR1 PRHDT and CDR2 FYEKMQ (reference sequence). The CDR3 has 16 amino acids. CDR3 sequence reads: CASSSRELAGASTQYF. The DNA for the CDR3 is TGTGCCAGCAGCTCCAGAGAACTAGCGGGAGCCTCTACGCAGTATTTT.

This chain connects TRBV29-1 to TRBJ1-1, with a weak D call TRBD1 (5 bases). V was clipped by 3 bases and J by 2 bases, with 10 bases between them. The CDR3 length is 13 residues. Per germline, CDR1 SQVTM and CDR2 ANQGSEA. The CDR3 loop is CSVDIGANTEAFF. CDR3 sequence (DNA): TGCAGCGTTGATATTGGGGCCAACACTGAAGCTTTCTTT.

The V gene is TRBV10-3, the J gene TRBJ2-7, with a tentative D call TRBD1 (6 bases). This CDR3 comprises 16 residues. Germline V gives CDR1 ENHRY, CDR2 SYGVKD. V was clipped by 5 bases and J by 6 bases, with 23 bases between them. The CDR3 is CAISWKLPGDLGEQYF. The CDR3 DNA reads TGTGCCATCAGTTGGAAACTTCCAGGGGATCTCGGCGAGCAGTACTTC.

This clone was detected only a few times. This chain joins TRBV7-9 and TRBJ1-5; the D gene is possibly TRBD1 (6 bases). This CDR3 has 17 residues. V shed 5 bases and J shed 0 bases, with 17 bases lying between them. Germline CDR1 SEHNR, CDR2 FQNEAQ (reference sequence). The CDR3 sequence: CASSGLDRGNSNQPQHF. CDR3 DNA: TGTGCCAGCAGCGGCTTGGACAGAGGGAATAGCAATCAGCCCCAGCATTTT.

The CDR3 loop reads CASSRTRGTGELFF. The CDR3 DNA reads as TGTGCCAGCAGCCGTACCCGGGGGACCGGGGAGCTGTTTTTT. V and J are TRBV7-9 and TRBJ2-2, with D perhaps TRBD2 (6 bases). Germline V gives CDR1 SEHNR, CDR2 FQNEAQ (reference sequence). V gave up 5 bases and J gave up 5 bases, with 12 bases separating them. This CDR3 is 14 amino acids long.

This clone was recorded once. The chain couples TRBV21-1 to TRBJ2-3; the D call in the table, TRBD2, was not verified against the DNA. TRBV21-1 is shown as a pseudogene. The CDR3 loop spans 16 amino acids. The CDR3 is CASSKEAGGPTDTQYF. The CDR3, as DNA: TGTGCCAGCAGCAAAGAGGCGGGGGGGCCTACAGATACGCAGTATTTT.

Points on this clone: Other DNA variants within this sample encode the same CDR3. The rearrangement links TRBV19 to TRBJ2-7; 9 bases fit TRBD2. The germline V gene encodes CDR1 LNHDA and CDR2 SQIVND (reference sequence). V shed 8 bases, J shed 0 bases, and the junction held 8 bases outside the gene matches. This CDR3 is 15 amino acids long. The DNA of the CDR3 is TGTGCCAGTTCTCAGACTAGCGGTATCTCCTACGAGCAGTACTTC. Encoded protein: CASSQTSGISYEQYF.

The chain is built from TRBV27 and TRBJ2-6, with no clear D. The CDR3 runs 14 residues. Germline-derived CDR1 and CDR2 are MNHEY and SMNVEV (reference sequence). Trimming cost V 5 bases and J 2 bases, with 7 bases left between them. The CDR3 here is CASSPSTGANVLTF. For the CDR3, the DNA is TGTGCCAGCAGTCCATCTACTGGGGCCAACGTCCTGACTTTC.

This clone is a singleton in its sample. The chain recombines TRBV9 with TRBJ2-7, with 10 bases matching TRBD2. Germline V gives CDR1 SGDLS, CDR2 YYNGEE. J was trimmed by 4 bases and V by 0 bases; bases with no gene match: 13. The CDR3 totals 18 residues. Here the CDR3 reads CASSVEPSGASGSYEQYF. DNA of the CDR3: TGTGCCAGCAGCGTAGAGCCCTCCGGGGCTAGCGGGAGTTACGAGCAGTACTTC.

This sequence joins TRBV19 and TRBJ2-7, with a tentative D call TRBD1 (5 bases). Germline V gene sequence: CDR1 LNHDA, CDR2 SQIVND (reference sequence). Trimming removed 3 bases from V and 2 bases from J, with 8 bases in between. The CDR3 covers 13 residues. Here the CDR3 reads CASSMRTPYEQYF. Written as DNA, the CDR3 is TGTGCCAGTAGTATGCGGACACCCTACGAGCAGTACTTC.

The chain couples TRBV2 to TRBJ2-5; 8 nucleotides match TRBD2. This CDR3 contains 17 residues. The ends lost 5 bases at V and 1 base at J; junction bases unmatched: 12. Germline V gene sequence: CDR1 SNHLY, CDR2 FYNNEI. CDR3 protein: CASSKSGLVGGQETQYF. In nucleotides, the CDR3 is TGTGCCAGCAGTAAATCGGGACTAGTGGGGGGCCAAGAGACCCAGTACTTC.

The chain combines TRBV27 with TRBJ2-5; tentative D call: TRBD2 (7 bases). From germline, CDR1 is MNHEY and CDR2 SMNVEV (reference sequence). The CDR3 length is 13 residues. Trimming stripped 8 bases from V and 5 bases from J, with 15 bases between. The CDR3, as DNA: TGTGCCAGCCTGGGGGGGCCCATGGAGACCCAGTACTTC. As protein: CASLGGPMETQYF.

The rearrangement uses TRBV6-5 and TRBJ2-3; 9 bases align to TRBD2. CDR3 length: 13 residues. Germline lookup yields CDR1 MNHEY and CDR2 SVGAGI. The junction had 5 bases not matched to a gene; V was cut back by 7 bases and J by 6 bases. The DNA of the CDR3 is TGTGCCAGCAATGCGGGAGGGCGGGATACGCAGTATTTT. As protein: CASNAGGRDTQYF.

The rearrangement joins TRBV9 to TRBJ2-2; 7 bases agree with TRBD1. The CDR3 consists of 17 residues. Losses at the gene ends were 4 bases for V and 3 bases for J; bases not matched to a gene: 12. Germline V CDR1 and CDR2: SGDLS, YYNGEE. The DNA of the CDR3 is TGTGCCAGCAGCCAAACACAGGGGATCACCTACACCGGGGAGCTGTTTTTT. Amino acid sequence: CASSQTQGITYTGELFF. Drawing the rest from reference TRBV9 and TRBJ2-2, the complete variable domain is DSGVTQTPKHLITATGQRVTLRCSPRSGDLSVYWYQQSLDQGLQFLIQYYNGEERAKGNILERFSAQQFPDLHSELNLSSLELGDSALYFCASSQTQGITYTGELFFGEGSRLTVL.

Here the CDR3 DNA reads TGCAGCGTTGATAAAGGGAGTGGCACAGATACGCAGTATTTT. It translates to CSVDKGSGTDTQYF. The chain carries TRBV29-1 and TRBJ2-3; perhaps TRBD2 as D (5 bases). Trimming took off 3 bases at V and 1 base at J, with 11 bases between the two ends. The CDR3 loop spans 14 amino acids. Germline V lookup: CDR1 SQVTM, CDR2 ANQGSEA.

This chain joins TRBV5-6 and TRBJ2-1, with D possibly matching TRBD2 (6 bases). CDR1 is SGHDT and CDR2 is YYEEEE in the germline V gene. The CDR3 has 15 amino acids. Trimming left V 3 bases short and J 3 bases short, with 13 bases between. The CDR3 sequence is CASSSFPEGYNEQFF. DNA of the CDR3: TGTGCCAGCAGCTCCTTCCCGGAGGGCTACAATGAGCAGTTCTTC. The full variable domain, completed using reference TRBV5-6 and TRBJ2-1, is DAGVTQSPTHLIKTRGQQVTLRCSPKSGHDTVSWYQQALGQGPQFIFQYYEEEERQRGNFPDRFSGHQFPNYSSELNVNALLLGDSALYLCASSSFPEGYNEQFFGPGTRLTVL.

V gene TRBV7-9 combines with J gene TRBJ1-1, with 9 bases identical to TRBD1. The CDR3 is 17 residues long. V shed 5 bases and J 0 bases; nucleotides not matched to a gene: 10. Germline CDR1 and CDR2: SEHNR and FQNEAQ (reference sequence). The CDR3 here is CASSVPGQGKMNTEAFF. Written as DNA, the CDR3 is TGTGCCAGCAGCGTCCCGGGACAGGGTAAAATGAACACTGAAGCTTTCTTT.

The chain uses TRBV27 and TRBJ2-5; D not resolved. The CDR3 is 15 amino acids. CDR1 is MNHEY, CDR2 SMNVEV, per germline (reference sequence). Trimming pared 6 bases from V and 5 bases from J, leaving 19 bases between. The chain's CDR3 is CASSTPEIDGETQYF. The CDR3 DNA reads TGTGCCAGCAGCACCCCTGAAATCGACGGGGAGACCCAGTACTTC.